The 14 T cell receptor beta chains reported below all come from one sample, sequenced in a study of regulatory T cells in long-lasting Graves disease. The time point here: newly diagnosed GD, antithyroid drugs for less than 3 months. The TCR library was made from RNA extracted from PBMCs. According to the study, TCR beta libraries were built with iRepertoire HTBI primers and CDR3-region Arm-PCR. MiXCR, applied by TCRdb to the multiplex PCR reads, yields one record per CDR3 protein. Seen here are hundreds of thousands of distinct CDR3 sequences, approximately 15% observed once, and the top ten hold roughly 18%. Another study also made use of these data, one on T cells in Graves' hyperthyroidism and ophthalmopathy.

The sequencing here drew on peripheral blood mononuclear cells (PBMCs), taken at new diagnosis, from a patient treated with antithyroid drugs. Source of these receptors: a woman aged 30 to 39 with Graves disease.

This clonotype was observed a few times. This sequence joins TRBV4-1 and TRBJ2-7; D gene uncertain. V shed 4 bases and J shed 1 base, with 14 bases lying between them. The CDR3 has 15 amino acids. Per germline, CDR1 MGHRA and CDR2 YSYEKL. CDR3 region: CASSPTDSSSYEQYF. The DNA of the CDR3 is TGCGCCAGCAGCCCGACTGATTCATCGTCCTACGAGCAGTACTTC.

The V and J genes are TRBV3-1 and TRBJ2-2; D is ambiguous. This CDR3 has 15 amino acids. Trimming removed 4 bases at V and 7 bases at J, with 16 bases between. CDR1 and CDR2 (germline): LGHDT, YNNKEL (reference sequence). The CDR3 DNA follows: TGTGCCAGCAGCCGGGAACGGGTTAGACGCGGGGAGCTGTTTTTT. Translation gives CASSRERVRRGELFF.

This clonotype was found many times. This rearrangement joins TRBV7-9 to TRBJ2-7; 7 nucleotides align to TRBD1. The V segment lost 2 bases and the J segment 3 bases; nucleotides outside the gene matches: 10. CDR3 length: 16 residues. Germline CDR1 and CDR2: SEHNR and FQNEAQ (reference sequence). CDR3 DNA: TGTGCCAGCAGCTTACTTATACGGGACAGCAACTACGAGCAGTACTTC. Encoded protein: CASSLLIRDSNYEQYF.

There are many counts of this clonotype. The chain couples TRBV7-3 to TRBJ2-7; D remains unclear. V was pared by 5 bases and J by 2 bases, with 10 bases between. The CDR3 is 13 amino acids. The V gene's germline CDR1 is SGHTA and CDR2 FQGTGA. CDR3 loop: CASSPGVPYEQYF. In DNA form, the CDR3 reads TGTGCCAGCAGCCCTGGGGTACCCTACGAGCAGTACTTC.

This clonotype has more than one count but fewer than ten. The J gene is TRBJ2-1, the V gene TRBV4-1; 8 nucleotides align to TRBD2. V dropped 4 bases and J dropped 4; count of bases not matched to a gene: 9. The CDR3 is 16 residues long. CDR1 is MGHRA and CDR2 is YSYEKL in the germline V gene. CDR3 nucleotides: TGCGCCAGCAGCCGGCTGGGGACTAGAGAATACAATGAGCAGTTCTTC. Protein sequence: CASSRLGTREYNEQFF.

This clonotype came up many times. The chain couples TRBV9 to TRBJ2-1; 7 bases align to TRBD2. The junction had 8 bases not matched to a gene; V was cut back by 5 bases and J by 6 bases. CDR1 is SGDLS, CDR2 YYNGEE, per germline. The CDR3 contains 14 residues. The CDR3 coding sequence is TGTGCCAGCAGTCCCCAGCGGGGCGGCAATGAGCAGTTCTTC. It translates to CASSPQRGGNEQFF.

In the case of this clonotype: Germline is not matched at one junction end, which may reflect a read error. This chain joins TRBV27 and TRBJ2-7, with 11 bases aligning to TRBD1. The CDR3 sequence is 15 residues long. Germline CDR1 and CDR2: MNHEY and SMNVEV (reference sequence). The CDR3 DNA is TGTGCCAGCAGCTTACCGGGACAGGGGGGCTACGAGCGGTACTTC. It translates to CASSLPGQGGYERYF.

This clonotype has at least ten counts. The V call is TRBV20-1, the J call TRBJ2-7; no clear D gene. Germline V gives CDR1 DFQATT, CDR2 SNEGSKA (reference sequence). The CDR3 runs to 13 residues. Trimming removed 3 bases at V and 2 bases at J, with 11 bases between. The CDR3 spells CSASGRVPYEQYF. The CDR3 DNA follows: TGCAGTGCTAGTGGGCGCGTCCCCTACGAGCAGTACTTC.

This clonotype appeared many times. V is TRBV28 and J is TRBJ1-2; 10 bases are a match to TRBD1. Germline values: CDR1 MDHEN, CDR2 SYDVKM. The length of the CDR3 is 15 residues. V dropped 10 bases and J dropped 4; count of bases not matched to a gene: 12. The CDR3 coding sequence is TGTGCCACCCAGACAGGGGGCAAAGGGGTCTATGGCTACACCTTC. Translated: CATQTGGKGVYGYTF.

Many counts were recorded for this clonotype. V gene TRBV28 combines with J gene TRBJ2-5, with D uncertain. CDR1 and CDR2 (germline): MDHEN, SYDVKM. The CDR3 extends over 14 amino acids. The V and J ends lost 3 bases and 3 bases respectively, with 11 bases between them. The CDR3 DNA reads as TGTGCCAGCAGTTTCCCCTTTGGGAAAGAGACCCAGTACTTC. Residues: CASSFPFGKETQYF.

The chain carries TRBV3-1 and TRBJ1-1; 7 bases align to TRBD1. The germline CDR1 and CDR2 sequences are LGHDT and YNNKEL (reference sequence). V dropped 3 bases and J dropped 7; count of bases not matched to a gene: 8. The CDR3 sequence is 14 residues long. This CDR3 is CASSHPTGLGEAFF. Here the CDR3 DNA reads TGTGCCAGCAGCCACCCGACAGGGTTGGGTGAAGCTTTCTTT.

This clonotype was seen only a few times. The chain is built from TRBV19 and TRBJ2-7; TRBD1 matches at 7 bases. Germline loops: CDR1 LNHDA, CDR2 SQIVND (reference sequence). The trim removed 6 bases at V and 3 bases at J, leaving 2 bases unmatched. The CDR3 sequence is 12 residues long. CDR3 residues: CASRTGNYEQYF. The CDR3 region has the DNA TGTGCCAGTAGGACAGGGAACTACGAGCAGTACTTC.

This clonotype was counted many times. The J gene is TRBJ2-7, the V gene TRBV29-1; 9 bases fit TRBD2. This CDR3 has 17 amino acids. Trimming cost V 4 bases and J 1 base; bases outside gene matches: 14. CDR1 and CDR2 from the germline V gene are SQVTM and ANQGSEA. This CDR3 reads CSVAGGIQREASYEQYF. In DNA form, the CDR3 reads TGCAGCGTTGCGGGTGGGATTCAGCGGGAGGCTTCCTACGAGCAGTACTTC.

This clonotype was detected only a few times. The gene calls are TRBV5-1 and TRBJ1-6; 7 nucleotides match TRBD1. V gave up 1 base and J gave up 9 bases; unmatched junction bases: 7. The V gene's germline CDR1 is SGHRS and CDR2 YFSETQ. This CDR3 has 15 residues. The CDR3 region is CASSLFRTGTSPLHF. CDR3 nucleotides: TGCGCCAGCAGCTTGTTTAGGACAGGCACTTCACCCCTCCACTTT.